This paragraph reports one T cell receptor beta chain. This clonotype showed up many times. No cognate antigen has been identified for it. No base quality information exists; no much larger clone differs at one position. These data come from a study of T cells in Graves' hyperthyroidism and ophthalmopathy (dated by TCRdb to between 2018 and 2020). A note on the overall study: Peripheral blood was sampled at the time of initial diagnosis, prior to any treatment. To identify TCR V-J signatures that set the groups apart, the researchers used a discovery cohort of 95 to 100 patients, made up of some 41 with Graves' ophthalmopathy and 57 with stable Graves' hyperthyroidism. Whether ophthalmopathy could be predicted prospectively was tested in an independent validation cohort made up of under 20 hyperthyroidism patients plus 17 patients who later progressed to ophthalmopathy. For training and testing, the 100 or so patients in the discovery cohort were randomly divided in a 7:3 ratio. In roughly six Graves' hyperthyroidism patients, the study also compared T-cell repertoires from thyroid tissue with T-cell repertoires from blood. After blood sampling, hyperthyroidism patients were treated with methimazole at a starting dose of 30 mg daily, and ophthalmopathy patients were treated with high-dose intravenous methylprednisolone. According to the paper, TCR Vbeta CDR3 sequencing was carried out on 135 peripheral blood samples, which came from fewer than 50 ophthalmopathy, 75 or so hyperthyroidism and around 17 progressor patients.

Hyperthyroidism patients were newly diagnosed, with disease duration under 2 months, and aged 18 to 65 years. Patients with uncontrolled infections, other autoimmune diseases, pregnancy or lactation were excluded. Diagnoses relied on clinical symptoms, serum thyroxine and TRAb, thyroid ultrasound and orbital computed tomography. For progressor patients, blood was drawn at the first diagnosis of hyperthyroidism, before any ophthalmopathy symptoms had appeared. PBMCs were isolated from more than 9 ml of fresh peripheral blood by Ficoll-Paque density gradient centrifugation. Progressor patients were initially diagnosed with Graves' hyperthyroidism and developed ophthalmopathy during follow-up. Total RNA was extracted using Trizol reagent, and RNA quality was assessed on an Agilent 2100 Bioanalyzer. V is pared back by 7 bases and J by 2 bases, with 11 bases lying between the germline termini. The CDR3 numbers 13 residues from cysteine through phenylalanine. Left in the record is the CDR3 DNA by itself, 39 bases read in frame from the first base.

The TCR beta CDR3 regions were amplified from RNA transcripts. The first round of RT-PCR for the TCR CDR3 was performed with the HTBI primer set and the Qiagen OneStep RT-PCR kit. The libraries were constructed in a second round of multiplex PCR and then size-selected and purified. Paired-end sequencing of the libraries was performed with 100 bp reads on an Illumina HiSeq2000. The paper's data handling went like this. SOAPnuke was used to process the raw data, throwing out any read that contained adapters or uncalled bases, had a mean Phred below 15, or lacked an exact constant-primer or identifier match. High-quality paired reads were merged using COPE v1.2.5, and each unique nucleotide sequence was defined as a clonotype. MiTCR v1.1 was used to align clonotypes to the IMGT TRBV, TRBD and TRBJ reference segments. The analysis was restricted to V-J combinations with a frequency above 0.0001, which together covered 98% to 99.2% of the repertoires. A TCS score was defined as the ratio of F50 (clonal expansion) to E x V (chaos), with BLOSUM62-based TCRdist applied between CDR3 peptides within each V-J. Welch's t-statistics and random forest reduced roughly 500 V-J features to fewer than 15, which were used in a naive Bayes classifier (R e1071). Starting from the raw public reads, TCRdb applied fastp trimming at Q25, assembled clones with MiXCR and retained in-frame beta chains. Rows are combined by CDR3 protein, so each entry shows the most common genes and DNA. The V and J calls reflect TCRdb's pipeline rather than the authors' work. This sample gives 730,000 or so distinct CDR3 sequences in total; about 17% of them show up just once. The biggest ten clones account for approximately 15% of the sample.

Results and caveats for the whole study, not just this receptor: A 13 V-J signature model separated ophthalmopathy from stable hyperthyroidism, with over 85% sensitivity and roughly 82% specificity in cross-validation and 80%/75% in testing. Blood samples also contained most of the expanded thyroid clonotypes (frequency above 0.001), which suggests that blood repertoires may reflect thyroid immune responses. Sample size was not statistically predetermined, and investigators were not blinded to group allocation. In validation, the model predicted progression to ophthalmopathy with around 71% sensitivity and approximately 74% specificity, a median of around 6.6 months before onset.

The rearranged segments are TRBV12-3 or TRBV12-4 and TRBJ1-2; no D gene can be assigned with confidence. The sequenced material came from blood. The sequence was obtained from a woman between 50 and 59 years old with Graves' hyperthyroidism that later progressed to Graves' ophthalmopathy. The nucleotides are TGTGCCAGCACCGACGATAACAACTATGGCTACACCTTC. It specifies CASTDDNNYGYTF.